The sequence of this T cell receptor beta chain was determined in a study of T cells in Graves' hyperthyroidism and ophthalmopathy. TCR beta CDR3 sequences were amplified from RNA transcripts. The HTBI primer set served for first-round RT-PCR of the TCR CDR3. Via MiXCR, TCRdb re-called the multiplex PCR reads, giving one row per CDR3 protein. Among approximately 720,000 distinct CDR3 sequences listed, 15% to 20% were seen once. The trim removed 4 bases at V and 1 base at J, leaving 7 bases unmatched. Germline V lookup: CDR1 PRHDT, CDR2 FYEKMQ (reference sequence). This CDR3 is built from 15 residues. This clonotype has at least ten counts.

The chain carries TRBV13 and TRBJ2-7; 7 bases agree with TRBD1. This clonotype was obtained from a woman aged 45-65 years with Graves' hyperthyroidism that later progressed to Graves' ophthalmopathy. The sequenced sample was blood. The DNA for the CDR3 is TGTGCCAGCAGCTCGAGGACAGGAAAATCCTACGAGCAGTACTTC. Amino acids: CASSSRTGKSYEQYF.